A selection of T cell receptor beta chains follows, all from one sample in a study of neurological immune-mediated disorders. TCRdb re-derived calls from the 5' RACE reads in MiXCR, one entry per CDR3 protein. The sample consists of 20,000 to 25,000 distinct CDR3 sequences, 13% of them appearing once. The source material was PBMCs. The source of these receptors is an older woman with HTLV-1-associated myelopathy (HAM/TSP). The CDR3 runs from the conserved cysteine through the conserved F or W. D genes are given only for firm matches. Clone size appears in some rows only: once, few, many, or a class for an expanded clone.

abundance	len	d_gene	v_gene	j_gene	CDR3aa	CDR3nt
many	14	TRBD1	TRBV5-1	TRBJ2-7	CASSSGTGANEQYF	TGCGCCAGCAGCTCCGGGACAGGGGCTAACGAGCAGTACTTC
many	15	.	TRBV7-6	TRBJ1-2	CASSLEVGASYGYTF	TGTGCCAGCAGCCTCGAAGTAGGGGCCTCCTATGGCTACACCTTC
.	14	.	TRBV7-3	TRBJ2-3	CASDLGGGGDTQYF	TGTGCCAGCGACTTAGGGGGGGGCGGGGATACGCAGTATTTT
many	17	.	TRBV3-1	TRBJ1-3	CASSEVLWSGSGNTIYF	TGTGCCAGCAGCGAGGTTCTGTGGTCCGGGTCTGGAAACACCATATATTTT
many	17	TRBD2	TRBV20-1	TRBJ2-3	CSASLLWSSGGTDTQYF	TGCAGTGCTAGCCTTCTCTGGTCTAGCGGGGGCACAGATACGCAGTATTTT
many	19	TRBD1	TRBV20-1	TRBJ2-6	CSAMGRWGQGASGANVLTF	TGCAGTGCTATGGGCAGATGGGGACAGGGGGCATCTGGGGCCAACGTCCTGACTTTC
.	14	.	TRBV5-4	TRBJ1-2	CASSLEQDDYGYTF	TGTGCCAGCAGCTTGGAGCAGGACGACTATGGCTACACCTTC
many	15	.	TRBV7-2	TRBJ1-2	CASSPTMRALYGYTF	TGTGCCAGCAGCCCAACCATGAGGGCTCTCTATGGCTACACCTTC
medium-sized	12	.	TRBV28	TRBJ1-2	CASSPPLYGYTF	TGTGCCAGCAGTCCCCCTCTCTATGGCTACACCTTC
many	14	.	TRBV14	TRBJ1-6	CASSPAIVNSPLHF	TGTGCCAGCAGCCCCGCCATTGTTAATTCACCCCTCCACTTT
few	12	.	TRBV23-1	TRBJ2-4	CASSIERNIQYF	TGCGCCAGCAGTATCGAAAGAAACATTCAGTACTTC
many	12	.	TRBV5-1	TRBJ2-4	CASSDGINIQYF	TGCGCCAGCAGTGACGGGATAAACATTCAGTACTTC